This entry lists 22 T cell receptor beta chains sequenced from one sample in a study of identical twins. In TCRdb, the 5' RACE reads were re-called with MiXCR into one record per CDR3 protein. The table has approximately 620,000 distinct CDR3 sequences, 8.6% seen once; the top ten hold about 0.98%. These data were also filed under a second study, of yellow fever vaccine responses in identical twins.

Material for sequencing was PBMCs. The source of these receptors is a woman aged 18-30 years in good health.

This clonotype was counted between two and nine times. V is TRBV6-5 and J is TRBJ1-6, with 7 positions matching TRBD1. After removal of 2 bases from V and 7 bases from J, the junction contained 8 bases not matched to a gene. This CDR3 has 16 residues. CDR1 is MNHEY, CDR2 SVGAGI, per germline. CDR3 amino acids: CASSYGTDRVNSPLHF. In DNA form, the CDR3 reads TGTGCCAGCAGTTACGGAACCGACAGGGTGAATTCACCCCTCCACTTT.

This clonotype was detected a few times. The chain couples TRBV21-1 to TRBJ1-2. TRBV21-1 is a pseudogene segment. The CDR3 spans 17 residues. In DNA form, the CDR3 reads TGTGCCAGCAGCAAAAACTATGTCGGACAGCGAGGATATGGCTACACCTTC. Protein sequence: CASSKNYVGQRGYGYTF.

The V call is TRBV6-5, the J call TRBJ2-7; TRBD1 agrees at 7 bases. CDR1 and CDR2 (germline): MNHEY, SVGAGI. The CDR3 is 12 amino acids. J lost 5 bases, V lost 6 bases, and 4 bases had no gene match. The CDR3: CASRNTGDEQYF. The CDR3, as DNA: TGTGCCAGCAGAAATACAGGGGACGAGCAGTACTTC.

This clonotype was detected many times. This rearrangement joins TRBV10-3 to TRBJ1-6; D is unresolved. Between the trimmed V and J ends, which lost 8 bases and 8 bases, there was a span of 7 bases. This CDR3 is 11 amino acids long. The germline V gene encodes CDR1 ENHRY and CDR2 SYGVKD. In DNA, the CDR3 is TGTGCCATCGGGAGTGATTCACCCCTCCACTTT. Protein product: CAIGSDSPLHF.

As concerns this clonotype: The conserved phenylalanine or tryptophan normally closing the CDR3 is absent here, so this likely arose from a read error. The J gene is TRBJ2-7, the V gene TRBV28, with TRBD2 matching over 9 bases. CDR1 and CDR2 from the germline V gene are MDHEN and SYDVKM. V shed 7 bases and J 3 bases; nucleotides not matched to a gene: 10. The CDR3 runs to 15 residues. The CDR3 region has the DNA TGTGCCAGCACCCTTATTAGCGGGAGAGGCTACGAGCAGTACTAC. Its protein is CASTLISGRGYEQYY.

The chain joins TRBV28 to TRBJ1-3; 7 positions agree with TRBD1. This CDR3 has 16 residues. The J segment lost 1 base and the V segment lost 0 bases, leaving 3 bases of the junction unmatched. Germline assignment: CDR1 MDHEN and CDR2 SYDVKM. The CDR3 DNA reads as TGTGCCAGCAGTTTATGGACAGGGAATTCTGGAAACACCATATATTTT. It is translated as CASSLWTGNSGNTIYF.

This chain connects TRBV20-1 to TRBJ2-1; D gene uncertain. V lost 3 bases and J lost 3, with 15 bases in between. The CDR3 is 15 residues long. In germline, CDR1 is DFQATT, CDR2 SNEGSKA (reference sequence). Here the CDR3 reads CSASEEVTHYNEQFF. The CDR3 region has the DNA TGCAGTGCTAGCGAGGAAGTGACCCACTACAATGAGCAGTTCTTC.

This clonotype was seen more than once but under ten times. V is TRBV6-2 or TRBV6-3 and J is TRBJ2-7; the match to TRBD1 covers 8 bases. The germline gives CDR1 MNHEY, CDR2 SVGEGT. Trimming removed 7 bases from V and 3 bases from J; junction bases left unmatched: 11. The CDR3 covers 15 residues. The CDR3 is CASTYDVGTGYEQYF. The CDR3 DNA reads TGTGCCAGCACCTACGATGTGGGGACAGGCTACGAGCAGTACTTC.

This clonotype was picked up many times. The chain employs TRBV12-3 or TRBV12-4 and TRBJ2-1, with 9 bases identical to TRBD2. There are 15 residues in the CDR3. V was pared by 6 bases and J by 4 bases, with 7 bases of the junction left unmatched. The CDR3 sequence is CASRTGLAAYNEQFF. The CDR3 DNA follows: TGTGCCAGCAGGACGGGACTAGCAGCTTACAATGAGCAGTTCTTC.

This clonotype was observed a few times. V usage is TRBV5-4 and J usage is TRBJ2-5; the D gene is possibly TRBD2 (6 bases). Germline CDR1 and CDR2: SGHNT and YYREEE (reference sequence). V lost 4 bases, J lost 0 bases, and 10 bases lay in between. The CDR3 has 14 amino acids. Written as DNA, the CDR3 is TGTGCCAGCAGCACGGGACTTTACCAAGAGACCCAGTACTTC. Translated, it gives CASSTGLYQETQYF.

This clonotype was detected many times. V gene TRBV28 combines with J gene TRBJ2-5; the match to TRBD1 covers 8 bases. There are 15 residues in the CDR3. Germline-derived CDR1 and CDR2 are MDHEN and SYDVKM. The J segment lost 5 bases and the V segment lost 1 base, leaving 6 bases of the junction unmatched. The CDR3 sequence: CASSLLDRADETQYF. In nucleotides, the CDR3 is TGTGCCAGCAGTTTATTGGACAGGGCCGACGAGACCCAGTACTTC.

The sample holds a few counts of this clonotype. The chain has TRBV7-2 and TRBJ2-1, with TRBD2 as a possible D gene (5 bases). The CDR3 extends over 14 amino acids. The ends were cut back, 3 bases at V and 4 bases at J, with 10 bases in the middle. Germline V gives CDR1 SGHTA, CDR2 FQGNSA. CDR3 DNA sequence: TGTGCCAGCAGCTTCTCCGGGATATACAATGAGCAGTTCTTC. Protein: CASSFSGIYNEQFF.

The chain is built from TRBV6-5 and TRBJ2-1; weak D call: TRBD2 (8 bases). CDR1 MNHEY and CDR2 SVGAGI come from the germline V gene. The CDR3 totals 17 residues. V dropped 4 bases and J dropped 4 bases, with 20 bases sitting between them. DNA of the CDR3: TGTGCCAGCAGTTCCCAGGGGGAGCGGGGGAATTACAATGAGCAGTTCTTC. Residues: CASSSQGERGNYNEQFF.

This clonotype showed up just a few times. The rearrangement links TRBV2 to TRBJ1-2; the match to TRBD1 covers 10 bases. Germline loops: CDR1 SNHLY, CDR2 FYNNEI. CDR3 size: 17 residues. The V segment lost 3 bases and the J segment 3 bases; nucleotides outside the gene matches: 10. CDR3 amino acids: CASSDPLHGQGDYGYTF. CDR3 nucleotide sequence: TGTGCCAGCAGTGACCCCCTCCATGGACAGGGGGACTATGGCTACACCTTC. Combining the CDR3 with reference TRBV2 and TRBJ1-2 gives the whole variable domain EPEVTQTPSHQVTQMGQEVILRCVPISNHLYFYWYRQILGQKVEFLVSFYNNEISEKSEIFDDQFSVERPDGSNFTLKIRSTKLEDSAMYFCASSDPLHGQGDYGYTFGSGTRLTVV.

A few counts support this clonotype. This chain links TRBV28 with TRBJ2-1, with 7 bases identical to TRBD2. Germline CDR1 is MDHEN and CDR2 is SYDVKM. The CDR3 is 15 residues long. The ends lost 3 bases at V and 6 bases at J; junction bases unmatched: 8. CDR3 coding DNA: TGTGCCAGCAGTTTTATAGTGACTAGCCCCAATGAGCAGTTCTTC. Translation: CASSFIVTSPNEQFF. Looking up the rest from reference TRBV28 and TRBJ2-1 gives the full variable domain: DVKVTQSSRYLVKRTGEKVFLECVQDMDHENMFWYRQDPGLGLRLIYFSYDVKMKEKGDIPEGYSVSREKKERFSLILESASTNQTSMYLCASSFIVTSPNEQFFGPGTRLTVL.

The chain joins TRBV11-1 to TRBJ2-2, with 8 bases aligning to TRBD2. J gave up 2 bases and V 6 bases, and 17 bases lay outside the gene matches. Looked up from germline, CDR1 is SGHAT and CDR2 is FQDESV (reference sequence). CDR3 length: 19 amino acids. The CDR3 is CASSTGLASLGKNTGELFF. The CDR3 DNA reads as TGTGCCAGCAGTACTGGACTAGCCTCTCTGGGGAAAAACACCGGGGAGCTGTTTTTT.

This clonotype occurred a few times. The rearrangement uses TRBV20-1 and TRBJ1-6, with D hard to call. Trimming took 5 bases from V and 7 from J, leaving 18 bases between them. CDR1 DFQATT and CDR2 SNEGSKA come from the germline V gene (reference sequence). The CDR3 covers 15 residues. CDR3 in amino acids: CSAPIRQVENSPLHF. For the CDR3, the DNA is TGCAGTGCTCCCATTCGACAAGTAGAGAATTCACCCCTCCACTTT.

The V and J genes are TRBV6-2 or TRBV6-3 and TRBJ2-7; D remains unclear. There are 13 residues in the CDR3. With 7 bases removed from V and 3 bases from J, the gap between germline ends came to 13 bases. Germline CDR1 and CDR2: MNHEY and SVGEGT. The CDR3 DNA sequence: TGTGCCAGCATCGCCGGATCCCACTACGAGCAGTACTTC. Translating it yields CASIAGSHYEQYF.

This clonotype was seen many times. The chain has TRBV12-3 or TRBV12-4 and TRBJ2-7, with TRBD2 as a possible D gene (5 bases). Deletions cut 5 bases from V and 7 bases from J, with 21 bases between. The CDR3 consists of 15 residues. This chain's CDR3 is CASSPDSLTLEEQYF. CDR3 DNA: TGTGCCAGCAGTCCGGACTCACTAACCCTTGAAGAGCAGTACTTC.

V and J are TRBV24-1 and TRBJ2-4, with D perhaps matching TRBD1 (5 bases). CDR3 length equals 17 residues. Trimming removed 4 bases from V and 0 bases from J, with 15 bases in between. The V gene's germline CDR1 is KGHDR and CDR2 SFDVKD. The CDR3 nucleotides read TGTGCCACCAGTGACTCCGACAGATCCCTAGCCAAAAACATTCAGTACTTC. Its translation is CATSDSDRSLAKNIQYF.

This clonotype has only a few counts. The rearrangement uses TRBV4-1 and TRBJ2-3, with D perhaps TRBD2 (6 bases). In germline, CDR1 is MGHRA, CDR2 YSYEKL. This CDR3 is built from 16 residues. Trimming stripped 7 bases from V and 4 bases from J, with 21 bases between. As DNA, the CDR3 is TGCGCCAGCACCCCGAGAGTGGGACTTGAGTCAGATACGCAGTATTTT. Residues: CASTPRVGLESDTQYF.

The chain is built from TRBV2 and TRBJ2-3, with D unresolved. The V gene's germline CDR1 is SNHLY and CDR2 FYNNEI. The CDR3 has 14 residues. Between the trimmed V and J ends, which lost 5 bases and 5 bases, there was a span of 14 bases. The CDR3 sequence is CASSFASAEDTQYF. The DNA for the CDR3 is TGTGCCAGCAGTTTCGCCTCCGCGGAAGATACGCAGTATTTT.